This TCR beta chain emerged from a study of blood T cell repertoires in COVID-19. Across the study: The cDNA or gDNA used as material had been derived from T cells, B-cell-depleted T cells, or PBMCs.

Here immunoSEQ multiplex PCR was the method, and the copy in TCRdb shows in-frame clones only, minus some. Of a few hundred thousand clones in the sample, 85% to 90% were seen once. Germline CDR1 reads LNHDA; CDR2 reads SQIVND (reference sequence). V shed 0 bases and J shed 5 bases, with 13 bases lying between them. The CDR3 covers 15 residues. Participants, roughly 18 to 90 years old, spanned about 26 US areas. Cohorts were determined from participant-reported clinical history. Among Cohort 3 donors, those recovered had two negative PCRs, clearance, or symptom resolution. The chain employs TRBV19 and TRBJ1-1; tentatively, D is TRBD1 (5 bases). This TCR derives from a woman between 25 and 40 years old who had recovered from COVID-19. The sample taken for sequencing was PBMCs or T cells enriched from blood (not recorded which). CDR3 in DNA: TGTGCCAGTAGTATAGATCAATTCGGGGGAACTGAAGCTTTCTTT. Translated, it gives CASSIDQFGGTEAFF.